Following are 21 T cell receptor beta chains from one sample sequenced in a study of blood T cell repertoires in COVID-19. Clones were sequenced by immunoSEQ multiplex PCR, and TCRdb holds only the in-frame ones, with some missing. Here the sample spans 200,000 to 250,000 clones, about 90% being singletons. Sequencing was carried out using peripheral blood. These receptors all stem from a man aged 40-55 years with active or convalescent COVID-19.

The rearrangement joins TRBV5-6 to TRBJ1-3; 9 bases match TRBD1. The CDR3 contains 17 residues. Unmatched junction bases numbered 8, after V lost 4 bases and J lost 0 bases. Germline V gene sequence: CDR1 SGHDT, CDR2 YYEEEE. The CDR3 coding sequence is TGTGCCAGCAGCCTACAGACAGGGGGGTACTCTGGAAACACCATATATTTT. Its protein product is CASSLQTGGYSGNTIYF.

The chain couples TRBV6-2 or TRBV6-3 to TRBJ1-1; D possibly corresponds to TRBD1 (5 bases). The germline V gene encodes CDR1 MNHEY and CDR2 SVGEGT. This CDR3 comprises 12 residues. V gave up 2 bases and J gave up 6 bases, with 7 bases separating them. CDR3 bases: TGTGCCAGCAGTTACGCGGGGGCTGAAGCTTTCTTT. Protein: CASSYAGAEAFF.

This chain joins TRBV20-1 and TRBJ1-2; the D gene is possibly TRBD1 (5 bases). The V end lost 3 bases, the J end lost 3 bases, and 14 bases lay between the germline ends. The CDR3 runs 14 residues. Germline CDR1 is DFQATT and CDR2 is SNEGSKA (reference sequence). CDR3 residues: CSASEGQGDYGYTF. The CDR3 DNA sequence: TGCAGTGCTAGTGAGGGCCAGGGCGACTATGGCTACACCTTC.

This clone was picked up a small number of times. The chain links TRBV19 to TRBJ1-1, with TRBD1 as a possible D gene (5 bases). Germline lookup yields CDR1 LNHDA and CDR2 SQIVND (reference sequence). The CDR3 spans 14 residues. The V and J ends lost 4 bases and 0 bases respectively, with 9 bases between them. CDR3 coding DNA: TGTGCCAGTAGTACGGGACTATTGAACACTGAAGCTTTCTTT. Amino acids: CASSTGLLNTEAFF.

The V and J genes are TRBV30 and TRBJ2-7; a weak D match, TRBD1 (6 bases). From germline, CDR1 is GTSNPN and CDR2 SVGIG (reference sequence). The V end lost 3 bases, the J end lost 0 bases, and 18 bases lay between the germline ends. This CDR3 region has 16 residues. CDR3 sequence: CAWSTAPGHSSYEQYF. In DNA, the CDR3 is TGTGCCTGGAGCACCGCACCGGGACACTCCTCCTACGAGCAGTACTTC.

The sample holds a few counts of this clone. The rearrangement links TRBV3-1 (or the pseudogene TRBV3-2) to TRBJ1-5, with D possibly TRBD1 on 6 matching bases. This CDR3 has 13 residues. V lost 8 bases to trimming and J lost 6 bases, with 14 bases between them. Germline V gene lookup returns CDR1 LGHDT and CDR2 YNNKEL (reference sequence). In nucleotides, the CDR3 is TGTGCCAGCCGAGGGGGGGCTCTTCAGCCCCAGCATTTT. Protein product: CASRGGALQPQHF.

In DNA form, the CDR3 reads TGTGCCAGTAGTATCCCCCGGGGGGCCAAAAACATTCAGTACTTC. Translating it yields CASSIPRGAKNIQYF. The gene calls are TRBV19 and TRBJ2-4, with D possibly matching TRBD2 (6 bases). Germline loops: CDR1 LNHDA, CDR2 SQIVND (reference sequence). V lost 3 bases, J lost 1 base, and 10 bases lay in between. The CDR3 sequence is 15 residues long.

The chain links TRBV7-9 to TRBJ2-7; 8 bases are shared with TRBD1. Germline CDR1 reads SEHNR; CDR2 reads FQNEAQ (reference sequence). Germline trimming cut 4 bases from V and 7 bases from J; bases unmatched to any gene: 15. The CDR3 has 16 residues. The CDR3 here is CASSSPTGQVKEEQYF. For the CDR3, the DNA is TGTGCCAGCAGCTCCCCAACGGGACAGGTTAAAGAAGAGCAGTACTTC.

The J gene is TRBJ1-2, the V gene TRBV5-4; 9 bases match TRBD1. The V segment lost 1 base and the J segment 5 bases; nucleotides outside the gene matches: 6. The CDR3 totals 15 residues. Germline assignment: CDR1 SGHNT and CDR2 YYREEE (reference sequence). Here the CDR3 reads CASSLSTGGAYGYTF. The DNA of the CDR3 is TGTGCCAGCAGCTTGAGCACAGGGGGCGCGTATGGCTACACCTTC.

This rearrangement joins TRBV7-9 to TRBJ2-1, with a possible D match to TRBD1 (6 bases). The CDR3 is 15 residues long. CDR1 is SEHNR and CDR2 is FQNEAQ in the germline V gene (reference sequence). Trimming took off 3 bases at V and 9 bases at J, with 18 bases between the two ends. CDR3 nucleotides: TGTGCCAGCAGCTTCGGTTTTAGACAGGAGCGTGAGCAGTTCTTC. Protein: CASSFGFRQEREQFF.

The CDR3 reads CAWSIQNNQPQHF. Written as DNA, the CDR3 is TGTGCCTGGAGTATACAGAATAATCAGCCCCAGCATTTT. This chain joins TRBV30 and TRBJ1-5; no definite D call. The germline V and J ends were trimmed by 2 bases and 4 bases, with 9 bases remaining between them. CDR3 length equals 13 residues. Germline loops: CDR1 GTSNPN, CDR2 SVGIG (reference sequence).

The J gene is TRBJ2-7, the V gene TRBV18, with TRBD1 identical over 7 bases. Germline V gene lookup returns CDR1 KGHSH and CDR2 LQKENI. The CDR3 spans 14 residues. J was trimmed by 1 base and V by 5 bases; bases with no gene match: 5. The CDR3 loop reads CASSSRTGSYEQYF. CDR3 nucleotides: TGTGCCAGCTCAAGTAGGACAGGTTCCTACGAGCAGTACTTC.

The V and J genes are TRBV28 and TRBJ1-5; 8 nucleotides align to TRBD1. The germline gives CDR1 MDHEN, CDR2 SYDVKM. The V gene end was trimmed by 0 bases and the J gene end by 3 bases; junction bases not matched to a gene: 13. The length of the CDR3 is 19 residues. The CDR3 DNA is TGTGCCAGCAGTTTATGGAGGGCCCAGGGACAGGCCCTCAATCAGCCCCAGCATTTT. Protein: CASSLWRAQGQALNQPQHF.

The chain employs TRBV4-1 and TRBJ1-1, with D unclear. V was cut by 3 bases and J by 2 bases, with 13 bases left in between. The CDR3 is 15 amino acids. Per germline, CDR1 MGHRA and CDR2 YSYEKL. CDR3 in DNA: TGCGCCAGCAGCCAGGTCCTTACAGCTAACACTGAAGCTTTCTTT. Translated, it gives CASSQVLTANTEAFF.

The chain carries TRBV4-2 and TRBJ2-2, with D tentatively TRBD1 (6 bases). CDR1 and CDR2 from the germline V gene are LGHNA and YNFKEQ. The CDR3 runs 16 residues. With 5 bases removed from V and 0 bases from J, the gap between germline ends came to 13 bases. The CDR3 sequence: CASSSYRDSNTGELFF. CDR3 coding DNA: TGTGCCAGCAGCTCGTACAGGGATTCGAACACCGGGGAGCTGTTTTTT.

CDR3 region: CASSQLTGTTYNEQFF. The CDR3 DNA reads as TGCGCCAGCAGCCAACTTACCGGGACTACCTACAATGAGCAGTTCTTC. This rearrangement joins TRBV4-1 to TRBJ2-1; 7 bases map to TRBD2. Looked up from germline, CDR1 is MGHRA and CDR2 is YSYEKL. Trimming cost V 2 bases and J 2 bases; bases outside gene matches: 6. The CDR3 is 16 amino acids.

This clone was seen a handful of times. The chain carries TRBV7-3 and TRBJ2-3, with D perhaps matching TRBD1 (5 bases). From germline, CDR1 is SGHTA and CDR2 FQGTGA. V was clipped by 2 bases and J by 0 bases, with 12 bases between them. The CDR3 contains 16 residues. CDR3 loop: CASSLLGPPSTDTQYF. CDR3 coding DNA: TGTGCCAGCAGCTTACTGGGGCCGCCTAGCACAGATACGCAGTATTTT.

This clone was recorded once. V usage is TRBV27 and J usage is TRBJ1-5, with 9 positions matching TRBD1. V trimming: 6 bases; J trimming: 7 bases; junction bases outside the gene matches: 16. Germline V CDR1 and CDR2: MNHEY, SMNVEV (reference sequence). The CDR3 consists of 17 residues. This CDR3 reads CASRVTGGLVKGQPQHF. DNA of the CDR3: TGTGCCAGCAGGGTGACAGGGGGTCTAGTGAAGGGCCAGCCCCAGCATTTT.

CDR3 in amino acids: CASSSRNTGELFF. CDR3 nucleotides: TGTGCCAGCAGCTCCAGAAACACCGGGGAGCTGTTTTTT. The chain is built from TRBV11-2 and TRBJ2-2, with D hard to call. Germline loops: CDR1 SGHAT, CDR2 FQNNGV. The CDR3 length is 13 residues. V was clipped by 4 bases and J by 2 bases, with 5 bases between them.

CDR3 bases: TGTGCCAGCAGTTTCGAGGGGGAAGAGTGGCAGCCCCAGCATTTT. This codes for CASSFEGEEWQPQHF. The chain couples TRBV28 to TRBJ1-5; TRBD1 is a possible D gene (6 bases). Germline CDR1 and CDR2: MDHEN and SYDVKM. This CDR3 contains 15 residues. Trimming stripped 3 bases from V and 7 bases from J, with 16 bases between.

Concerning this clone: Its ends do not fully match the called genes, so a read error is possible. The CDR3 protein is CAWSFPGQALF. Written as DNA, the CDR3 is TGTGCCTGGAGTTTCCCGGGACAGGCCCTCTTC. This chain links TRBV30 with TRBJ2-7, with 8 nucleotides matching TRBD1. The CDR3 is made up of 11 amino acids. Germline-derived CDR1 and CDR2 are GTSNPN and SVGIG (reference sequence).